Below, 32 T cell receptor beta chains from the same sample are listed, as sequenced in a study of T-cell memory formation after mild COVID-19. TCRdb processed the 5' RACE reads anew with MiXCR; each CDR3 protein has one entry. The sample gives more than 80,000 distinct CDR3 sequences, around 11% of which show up once; 27% is in the top ten. Sequencing input: PBMCs or a T cell subset sorted from them (not recorded which). The receptors were gathered from an adult woman who had mild COVID-19 (a few samples of this study predate the infection). Cell type and time point are not known.

The V call is TRBV7-2, the J call TRBJ2-6, with D perhaps matching TRBD2 (5 bases). Per germline, CDR1 SGHTA and CDR2 FQGNSA. V lost 3 bases and J lost 4, with 10 bases in between. This CDR3 contains 15 residues. The CDR3 DNA follows: TGTGCCAGCAGCTTCCGAGGGTCCGGGGCCAACGTCCTGACTTTC. It specifies CASSFRGSGANVLTF.

This clonotype was detected once. The CDR3 sequence is CASSPGVGEWPQHF. CDR3 nucleotides: TGTGCCAGCAGTCCCGGTGTGGGGGAATGGCCCCAGCATTTT. The chain uses TRBV27 and TRBJ1-5; D may be TRBD1 (5 bases). Looked up from germline, CDR1 is MNHEY and CDR2 is SMNVEV (reference sequence). The CDR3 contains 14 residues. V gave up 5 bases and J gave up 9 bases, with 17 bases separating them.

CDR3 nucleotide sequence: TGTGCCAGCAGCCGACCACCAAGGGGGGCACCTCCACGTGCATATAGCAATCAGCCCCAGCATTTT. Translated, it gives CASSRPPRGAPPRAYSNQPQHF. The chain is built from TRBV6-5 and TRBJ1-5, with D tentatively TRBD1 (6 bases). V was trimmed by 6 bases and J by 0 bases, leaving 33 bases between them. Germline V gene lookup returns CDR1 MNHEY and CDR2 SVGAGI. CDR3 length: 22 residues.

This clonotype was seen repeatedly, ten times or more. V and J are TRBV7-9 and TRBJ2-1; 7 bases line up with TRBD1. CDR3 size: 11 residues. Unmatched junction bases numbered 4, after V lost 5 bases and J lost 12 bases. Looked up from germline, CDR1 is SEHNR and CDR2 is FQNEAQ (reference sequence). CDR3 sequence reads: CASSRRDRQFF. The CDR3 nucleotides are TGTGCCAGCAGCCGCCGGGACAGGCAGTTCTTC.

This clonotype has just a few counts. CDR3 region: CASSSGQGIKNIQYF. As DNA, the CDR3 is TGTGCCAGCAGCTCGGGACAGGGGATTAAAAACATTCAGTACTTC. The chain has TRBV7-9 and TRBJ2-4, with 10 nucleotides matching TRBD1. V was pared by 4 bases and J by 4 bases, with 4 bases of the junction left unmatched. This CDR3 contains 15 residues. CDR1 is SEHNR and CDR2 is FQNEAQ in the germline V gene (reference sequence).

In this sample, this clonotype turned up many times. This sequence joins TRBV12-3 or TRBV12-4 and TRBJ2-3; D unresolved. The CDR3 loop spans 16 amino acids. Trimming removed 3 bases at V and 5 bases at J, with 18 bases between. CDR3 sequence (DNA): TGTGCCAGCAGTTTGTATCGGCTCGCGACTCGAGATACGCAGTATTTT. Its translation is CASSLYRLATRDTQYF.

This clonotype has ten or more counts. The genes are TRBV5-1 and TRBJ2-3; 10 bases line up with TRBD1. Germline trimming cut 4 bases from V and 0 bases from J; bases unmatched to any gene: 2. In germline, CDR1 is SGHRS, CDR2 YFSETQ. The CDR3 consists of 15 residues. CDR3 in amino acids: CASSPGQGSTDTQYF. The CDR3 bases are TGCGCCAGCAGCCCGGGACAGGGGAGCACAGATACGCAGTATTTT.

This chain joins TRBV6-1 and TRBJ2-3; TRBD1 aligns across 8 bases. The J segment lost 2 bases and the V segment lost 8 bases, leaving 6 bases of the junction unmatched. Germline lookup yields CDR1 MNHNS and CDR2 SASEGT. CDR3 length equals 14 residues. This CDR3 reads CASGTGGHTDTQYF. CDR3 nucleotide sequence: TGTGCCAGCGGAACAGGGGGGCACACAGATACGCAGTATTTT.

The J gene is TRBJ2-7, the V gene TRBV29-1; weak D call: TRBD1 (6 bases). V was cut by 5 bases and J by 0 bases, with 17 bases left in between. The CDR3 covers 15 residues. The germline V gene encodes CDR1 SQVTM and CDR2 ANQGSEA. CDR3 amino acids: CSVRTEGGLSYEQYF. As DNA, the CDR3 is TGCAGCGTTCGGACAGAAGGTGGCCTCTCCTACGAGCAGTACTTC.

The chain recombines TRBV7-9 with TRBJ2-7, with D perhaps TRBD1 or TRBD2 (5 bases each). Germline V gene data show CDR1 as SEHNR and CDR2 as FQNEAQ (reference sequence). V gave up 8 bases and J gave up 2 bases, with 10 bases separating them. CDR3 size: 12 residues. CDR3 nucleotide sequence: TGTGCCAGCTCGGGACCGGCCTACGAGCAGTACTTC. Its translation: CASSGPAYEQYF.

This clonotype was seen only a few times. The genes are TRBV19 and TRBJ2-1; D might be TRBD2 (6 bases). The germline gives CDR1 LNHDA, CDR2 SQIVND (reference sequence). The CDR3 length is 13 residues. The V gene lost 9 bases and the J gene lost 4 bases, with 13 bases spanning the gap. CDR3 DNA: TGTGCCAGCTCGGGGCGGGGTTACAATGAGCAGTTCTTC. Its translation is CASSGRGYNEQFF.

The chain combines TRBV10-3 with TRBJ2-1; TRBD2 aligns across 9 bases. The CDR3 is made up of 14 amino acids. CDR1 is ENHRY, CDR2 SYGVKD, per germline. Trimming removed 3 bases from V and 7 bases from J; junction bases left unmatched: 4. Here the CDR3 DNA reads TGTGCCATCAGTGATACAACTAGCGGGAATGAGCAGTTCTTC. It is translated as CAISDTTSGNEQFF.

This clonotype was counted ten times or more. The rearrangement joins TRBV7-2 to TRBJ2-6; D gene ambiguous. Germline loops: CDR1 SGHTA, CDR2 FQGNSA. The CDR3 extends over 15 amino acids. V was pared by 3 bases and J by 0 bases, with 6 bases between. Here the CDR3 reads CASSFYSSGANVLTF. The DNA for the CDR3 is TGTGCCAGCAGCTTTTACTCCTCTGGGGCCAACGTCCTGACTTTC.

This clonotype was observed at least ten times. The V and J genes are TRBV4-2 and TRBJ2-2; 10 bases are a match to TRBD2. The germline V gene encodes CDR1 LGHNA and CDR2 YNFKEQ. V trimming: 0 bases; J trimming: 7 bases; junction bases outside the gene matches: 11. This CDR3 is built from 18 residues. Here the CDR3 DNA reads TGTGCCAGCAGCCAAGACCCCAGCGGGAGGGCCCTTCGCGGGGAGCTGTTTTTT. Residues: CASSQDPSGRALRGELFF.

In this sample, this clonotype turned up a few times. The chain joins TRBV5-6 to TRBJ1-5; D unclear. Trimming cost V 0 bases and J 7 bases, with 8 bases left between them. The germline V gene encodes CDR1 SGHDT and CDR2 YYEEEE. The CDR3 has 13 residues. Written as DNA, the CDR3 is TGTGCCAGCAGCTTGGGACACGGCCAGCCCCAGCATTTT. Protein product: CASSLGHGQPQHF. The complete variable domain, with remaining parts taken from reference TRBV5-6 and TRBJ1-5, reads DAGVTQSPTHLIKTRGQQVTLRCSPKSGHDTVSWYQQALGQGPQFIFQYYEEEERQRGNFPDRFSGHQFPNYSSELNVNALLLGDSALYLCASSLGHGQPQHFGDGTRLSIL.

Only a few counts were recorded for this clonotype. CDR3 protein: CASSQETGDQPQHF. The CDR3 DNA reads TGCGCCAGCAGCCAAGAAACAGGGGATCAGCCCCAGCATTTT. The rearrangement links TRBV4-1 to TRBJ1-5; 7 bases are a match to TRBD1. Germline V CDR1 and CDR2: MGHRA, YSYEKL. CDR3 size: 14 residues. The junction had 1 base not matched to a gene; V was cut back by 0 bases and J by 5 bases.

The CDR3 nucleotides are TGTGCCATCAGTAACAACAGGGGGGAAGGTTTCGGGAACACTGAAGCTTTCTTT. This gives the protein CAISNNRGEGFGNTEAFF. This rearrangement joins TRBV10-3 to TRBJ1-1; 8 bases match TRBD1. CDR1 is ENHRY, CDR2 SYGVKD, per germline. J was trimmed by 1 base and V by 5 bases; bases with no gene match: 15. The CDR3 spans 18 residues.

This clonotype has a handful of counts. This rearrangement joins TRBV27 to TRBJ2-3; 10 nucleotides match TRBD2. V lost 3 bases and J lost 3; bases outside the gene matches: 12. Germline V lookup: CDR1 MNHEY, CDR2 SMNVEV (reference sequence). The CDR3 runs to 18 residues. The CDR3 sequence: CASSLTLLSGGDTDTQYF. In nucleotides, the CDR3 is TGTGCCAGCAGTTTGACTCTCCTAAGCGGGGGGGATACAGATACGCAGTATTTT.

This clonotype was found a few times. This chain's CDR3 is CAWGQLNTEAFF. CDR3 DNA: TGTGCCTGGGGACAGTTGAACACTGAAGCTTTCTTT. The V gene is TRBV30, the J gene TRBJ1-1; TRBD1 might be the D (6 bases). V lost 5 bases to trimming and J lost 0 bases, with 7 bases between them. The CDR3 runs to 12 residues. Looked up from germline, CDR1 is GTSNPN and CDR2 is SVGIG (reference sequence).

J is TRBJ2-5 and V is TRBV2; D call uncertain. Trimming removed 3 bases at V and 4 bases at J, with 6 bases between. The germline CDR1 and CDR2 sequences are SNHLY and FYNNEI. The CDR3 extends over 12 amino acids. This CDR3 reads CASSDSGETQYF. In DNA, the CDR3 is TGTGCCAGCAGTGATTCGGGAGAGACCCAGTACTTC.

This chain uses TRBV29-1 with TRBJ2-5; D is unclear. The germline CDR1 and CDR2 sequences are SQVTM and ANQGSEA. The CDR3 covers 12 residues. Deletions cut 6 bases from V and 0 bases from J, with 8 bases between. The CDR3 here is CSVVEYQETQYF. DNA of the CDR3: TGCAGCGTCGTCGAGTACCAAGAGACCCAGTACTTC.

The rearrangement uses TRBV20-1 and TRBJ2-7; TRBD2 matches 15 bases. Trimming removed 6 bases from V and 5 bases from J; junction bases left unmatched: 17. Germline CDR1 reads DFQATT; CDR2 reads SNEGSKA (reference sequence). The CDR3 length is 18 residues. The CDR3 is CSATTNPGLAGGTHEQYF. The CDR3 nucleotides are TGCAGTGCCACTACCAACCCCGGACTAGCGGGAGGGACCCACGAGCAGTACTTC.

This clonotype was counted a few times. The chain combines TRBV4-1 with TRBJ1-1; unclear D gene. Germline lookup yields CDR1 MGHRA and CDR2 YSYEKL. The CDR3 spans 12 residues. Between the trimmed V and J ends, which lost 5 bases and 4 bases, there was a span of 8 bases. This CDR3 is CASSRLGTEAFF. CDR3 nucleotide sequence: TGCGCCAGCAGCAGATTAGGCACTGAAGCTTTCTTT.

V is TRBV4-2 and J is TRBJ2-7; 11 nucleotides match TRBD1. The V gene end was trimmed by 2 bases and the J gene end by 5 bases; junction bases not matched to a gene: 5. Germline V gene data show CDR1 as LGHNA and CDR2 as YNFKEQ. The CDR3 has 15 residues. CDR3 sequence: CASSQRTGGSDEQYF. CDR3 nucleotides: TGTGCCAGCAGCCAAAGGACAGGGGGCAGCGACGAGCAGTACTTC.

This clonotype was observed at least ten times. This chain links TRBV7-6 with TRBJ2-1, with TRBD2 identical over 9 bases. The V segment lost 3 bases and the J segment 7 bases; nucleotides outside the gene matches: 1. Germline lookup yields CDR1 SGHVS and CDR2 FNYEAQ. CDR3 length equals 13 residues. The CDR3 loop is CASSFSGSNEQFF. The DNA for the CDR3 is TGTGCCAGCAGCTTTAGCGGGAGTAATGAGCAGTTCTTC.

The table lists this clonotype with a few counts. This chain joins TRBV7-2 and TRBJ2-5; 7 bases match TRBD1. CDR1 and CDR2 (germline): SGHTA, FQGNSA. The CDR3 sequence is 16 residues long. V shed 5 bases, J shed 5 bases, and the junction held 14 bases outside the gene matches. This CDR3 reads CASSPLGTGALETQYF. CDR3 sequence (DNA): TGTGCCAGCAGCCCCCTCGGAACAGGGGCCCTGGAGACCCAGTACTTC.

The gene calls are TRBV9 and TRBJ2-7; TRBD1 matches at 9 bases. Germline V gene data show CDR1 as SGDLS and CDR2 as YYNGEE. Trimming cost V 4 bases and J 0 bases; bases outside gene matches: 5. The CDR3 is made up of 15 amino acids. Here the CDR3 DNA reads TGTGCCAGCAGCAGGGGGACAGGGCTCTCCTACGAGCAGTACTTC. Its protein is CASSRGTGLSYEQYF.

The rearrangement joins TRBV28 to TRBJ2-2; possibly TRBD1 for D (6 bases). The germline V gene encodes CDR1 MDHEN and CDR2 SYDVKM. The CDR3 consists of 16 residues. Trimming removed 3 bases from V and 0 bases from J, with 11 bases in between. The CDR3 DNA follows: TGTGCCAGCAGTTTGTATGGGGGCTCGAACACCGGGGAGCTGTTTTTT. Protein sequence: CASSLYGGSNTGELFF. The full variable domain, with the rest looked up from reference TRBV28 and TRBJ2-2, is DVKVTQSSRYLVKRTGEKVFLECVQDMDHENMFWYRQDPGLGLRLIYFSYDVKMKEKGDIPEGYSVSREKKERFSLILESASTNQTSMYLCASSLYGGSNTGELFFGEGSRLTVL.

The rearrangement links TRBV9 to TRBJ2-3; TRBD2 agrees at 11 bases. CDR1 SGDLS and CDR2 YYNGEE come from the germline V gene. The CDR3 runs 15 residues. V dropped 4 bases and J dropped 3; count of bases not matched to a gene: 4. The CDR3 region is CASSQGLAVTDTQYF. The CDR3 DNA sequence: TGTGCCAGCAGCCAGGGACTAGCGGTTACAGATACGCAGTATTTT.

The chain employs TRBV20-1 and TRBJ2-1; D is possibly TRBD2 (6 bases). CDR3 length: 17 residues. CDR1 is DFQATT, CDR2 SNEGSKA, per germline (reference sequence). Trimming took off 0 bases at V and 0 bases at J, with 15 bases between the two ends. The chain's CDR3 is CSARDRERAHSYNEQFF. DNA for the CDR3: TGCAGTGCTAGAGATCGGGAGCGGGCTCACTCCTACAATGAGCAGTTCTTC.

The chain recombines TRBV10-3 with TRBJ1-6; 7 bases map to TRBD1. V was clipped by 3 bases and J by 5 bases; unmatched bases: 7. This CDR3 is built from 16 residues. CDR1 is ENHRY and CDR2 is SYGVKD in the germline V gene. CDR3 coding DNA: TGTGCCATCAGTGAACCTGCGGACAGGAATAATTCACCCCTCCACTTT. It codes for CAISEPADRNNSPLHF.

J is TRBJ2-2 and V is TRBV3-1; D might be TRBD2 (7 bases). The CDR3 consists of 19 residues. The germline CDR1 and CDR2 sequences are LGHDT and YNNKEL (reference sequence). Between the trimmed V and J ends, which lost 0 bases and 5 bases, there was a span of 22 bases. CDR3 bases: TGTGCCAGCAGCCAAGAAGACTCCCCACAGGGACTAAGGACCGGGGAGCTGTTTTTT. This codes for CASSQEDSPQGLRTGELFF.